This record looks at one TCR beta chain sequence and its context. Measured with immunoSEQ multiplex PCR; TCRdb has only the in-frame clones, and not every one. This sample has about 280,000 clones, with approximately 91% found just once. The sample originates from a study of blood T cell repertoires in COVID-19. For the study at large: Sources were T cells, B-cell-depleted T cells, or PBMCs; the material itself was cDNA or gDNA.

This TCR was sampled from a man aged 18 to 30 with active or convalescent COVID-19. The sequenced material came from peripheral blood.

For the CDR3, the DNA is TGTGCCAGCAGTTACCCCAGGGTATTTCGTGGAAACACCATATATTTT. Amino acid sequence: CASSYPRVFRGNTIYF. The V call is TRBV28, the J call TRBJ1-3; tentative D call: TRBD1 (5 bases). This CDR3 is 16 amino acids long. Deletions cut 4 bases from V and 3 bases from J, with 16 bases between. The V gene's germline CDR1 is MDHEN and CDR2 SYDVKM.